The 24 T cell receptor beta chains below come from one sample, sequenced in a study of CD8+CD57+ T cells in acquired aplastic anemia. Genomic DNA templated the TCR beta VDJ and CDR3 profiling. TCRdb fed the reads into MiXCR, producing one record per CDR3 protein. The top ten hold approximately 20% of the sample, which has about 200,000 distinct CDR3 sequences, roughly 53% seen once. Flow cytometry had shown expanded CD8+CD57+ cells in the patients chosen for sequencing. Sequencing was done on a sample of sorted CD4+, CD8+, or CD8+CD57+ T cells (not recorded which) from PBMCs. These receptors were taken from a human donor with aplastic anemia.

The chain carries TRBV2 and TRBJ1-4; a possible D gene is TRBD1 (6 bases). The CDR3 loop spans 14 amino acids. Germline CDR1 and CDR2: SNHLY and FYNNEI. V was clipped by 5 bases and J by 5 bases, with 12 bases between them. The CDR3: CASSPGAVNEKLFF. CDR3 nucleotides: TGTGCCAGCAGTCCAGGGGCAGTCAATGAAAAACTGTTTTTT. Supplemented by reference TRBV2 and TRBJ1-4, the full variable domain reads EPEVTQTPSHQVTQMGQEVILRCVPISNHLYFYWYRQILGQKVEFLVSFYNNEISEKSEIFDDQFSVERPDGSNFTLKIRSTKLEDSAMYFCASSPGAVNEKLFFGSGTQLSVL.

This clonotype appeared a few times. J is TRBJ1-2 and V is TRBV3-1; no definite D call. Trimming removed 4 bases at V and 5 bases at J, with 17 bases between. Germline-derived CDR1 and CDR2 are LGHDT and YNNKEL (reference sequence). This CDR3 comprises 15 residues. CDR3: CASSPRLRSRYGYTF. The CDR3 coding sequence is TGTGCCAGCAGCCCCCGGTTGAGGTCTAGGTATGGCTACACCTTC.

The chain recombines TRBV7-3 with TRBJ1-4; 7 bases map to TRBD1. CDR1 is SGHTA, CDR2 FQGTGA, per germline. There are 15 residues in the CDR3. V shed 5 bases, J shed 5 bases, and the junction held 8 bases outside the gene matches. The CDR3 sequence: CASSPQDRLNEKLFF. The CDR3 nucleotides read TGTGCCAGCAGCCCACAGGACAGGCTAAATGAAAAACTGTTTTTT. The complete variable domain, with remaining parts taken from reference TRBV7-3 and TRBJ1-4, reads GAGVSQTPSNKVTEKGKYVELRCDPISGHTALYWYRQSLGQGPEFLIYFQGTGAADDSGLPNDRFFAVRPEGSVSTLKIQRTERGDSAVYLCASSPQDRLNEKLFFGSGTQLSVL.

On this clonotype: The germline gene is not matched at one end of the junction; a read error may be the cause. The chain joins TRBV6-1 to TRBJ1-6; 7 bases map to TRBD1. The CDR3 is made up of 16 amino acids. Looked up from germline, CDR1 is MNHNS and CDR2 is SASEGT. CDR3 DNA: TGTGCCAGCAGTGGACAGGGTGAGTCCTGTAATTCACCCCTCCACTTT. Translated, it gives CASSGQGESCNSPLHF.

This clonotype occurred once. A much larger clone lies one base from this, so it may be a read error. V is TRBV5-1 and J is TRBJ1-3; 7 positions agree with TRBD1. The CDR3 is made up of 13 amino acids. Germline assignment: CDR1 SGHRS and CDR2 YFSETQ. V lost 8 bases to trimming and J lost 4 bases; unmatched junction nucleotides: 6. CDR3: CARGAGGGNTIYF. CDR3 nucleotides: TGCGCCAGGGGGGCAGGGGGAGGAAACACCATATATTTT.

This chain connects TRBV7-9 to TRBJ1-2, with D possibly being TRBD1 (6 bases). V was trimmed by 5 bases and J by 3 bases, leaving 16 bases between them. Per the germline V gene, CDR1 is SEHNR and CDR2 is FQNEAQ (reference sequence). The CDR3 covers 15 residues. CDR3 nucleotide sequence: TGTGCCAGCAGCCACAAAACAGGGCAGCACTATGGCTACACCTTC. Its protein product is CASSHKTGQHYGYTF.

This clonotype was counted ten times or more. The DNA for the CDR3 is TGCGCCAGCAGAACCCTGGGACAGTCCCTCACAGATACGCAGTATTTT. Its protein product is CASRTLGQSLTDTQYF. The rearrangement uses TRBV10-2 and TRBJ2-3, with 7 bases lining up with TRBD1. CDR1 WSHSY and CDR2 SAAADI come from the germline V gene. The CDR3 spans 16 residues. V dropped 6 bases and J dropped 2; count of bases not matched to a gene: 11.

The CDR3 DNA reads TGCAGCGTTGTCAGGCAGGGGGAAGGTCTACGCGAGCAGTACTTC. This gives the protein CSVVRQGEGLREQYF. The gene calls are TRBV29-1 and TRBJ2-7, with 7 bases identical to TRBD1. J lost 6 bases, V lost 4 bases, and 15 bases had no gene match. Germline V CDR1 and CDR2: SQVTM, ANQGSEA. This CDR3 has 15 amino acids.

The chain recombines TRBV7-2 with TRBJ1-1; perhaps TRBD1 as D (6 bases). Looked up from germline, CDR1 is SGHTA and CDR2 is FQGNSA. The CDR3 consists of 14 residues. The V end lost 3 bases, the J end lost 11 bases, and 19 bases lay between the germline ends. In DNA, the CDR3 is TGTGCCAGCAGCTTCGCGAGGGGGACTCGACTGGCTTTCTTT. Its protein is CASSFARGTRLAFF.

To note about this clonotype: A much larger clone differs by one base, so this may be a read error. J is TRBJ1-4 and V is TRBV7-9; D may be TRBD1 (5 bases). CDR1 is SEHNR, CDR2 FQNEAQ, per germline (reference sequence). Trimming cost V 9 bases and J 0 bases, with 14 bases left between them. The CDR3 totals 15 residues. The CDR3 nucleotides read TGTGCCAGTAGAGTGGGACCTACAACTAATGAAAAACTGTTTTTT. This translates into CASRVGPTTNEKLFF. Full variable domain (remainder filled in from reference TRBV7-9 and TRBJ1-4): DTGVSQNPRHKITKRGQNVTFRCDPISEHNRLYWYRQTLGQGPEFLTYFQNEAQLEKSRLLSDRFSAERPKGSFSTLEIQRTEQGDSAMYLCASRVGPTTNEKLFFGSGTQLSVL.

This clonotype showed up many times. The chain combines TRBV20-1 with TRBJ2-3; 8 nucleotides line up with TRBD2. Germline CDR1 and CDR2: DFQATT and SNEGSKA (reference sequence). The CDR3 is 16 amino acids. V dropped 5 bases and J dropped 1; count of bases not matched to a gene: 11. The CDR3 loop reads CSASRYGGEGTDTQYF. The CDR3 nucleotides read TGCAGTGCTTCTCGGTACGGGGGGGAGGGCACAGATACGCAGTATTTT.

This clonotype was found a few times. This sequence joins TRBV27 and TRBJ2-3, with 11 positions matching TRBD2. The CDR3 length is 15 residues. Trimming took 5 bases from V and 6 from J; bases not matched to a gene: 7. The germline V gene encodes CDR1 MNHEY and CDR2 SMNVEV (reference sequence). CDR3 loop: CASSPLSGGVDTQYF. The CDR3 coding sequence is TGTGCCAGCAGTCCCCTTAGCGGGGGGGTGGATACGCAGTATTTT.

The rearrangement joins TRBV25-1 to TRBJ2-7; the D gene could be TRBD1 or TRBD2 (6 bases each). The germline CDR1 and CDR2 sequences are MGHDK and SYGVNS. CDR3 length equals 17 residues. Trimming took 3 bases from V and 1 from J, leaving 19 bases between them. The CDR3 loop reads CASSDRGGTRSSYEQYF. The CDR3 DNA reads TGTGCCAGCAGTGACCGGGGCGGGACACGATCTTCCTACGAGCAGTACTTC.

This clonotype was seen repeatedly, ten times or more. For the CDR3, the DNA is TGTGCCAGTAGTATGATTGATAATTCACCCCTCCACTTT. As protein: CASSMIDNSPLHF. The chain combines TRBV19 with TRBJ1-6; D is undetermined. V was trimmed by 3 bases and J by 5 bases, leaving 5 bases between them. The CDR3 is made up of 13 amino acids. The V gene's germline CDR1 is LNHDA and CDR2 SQIVND (reference sequence). Full variable domain (rest looked up from reference TRBV19 and TRBJ1-6): DGGITQSPKYLFRKEGQNVTLSCEQNLNHDAMYWYRQDPGQGLRLIYYSQIVNDFQKGDIAEGYSVSREKKESFPLTVTSAQKNPTAFYLCASSMIDNSPLHFGNGTRLTVT.

The chain joins TRBV2 to TRBJ2-7; D call uncertain. V was shortened by 2 bases and J by 5 bases, with 4 bases between the two germline ends. The germline CDR1 and CDR2 sequences are SNHLY and FYNNEI. This CDR3 is built from 11 residues. CDR3 region: CASSEPNEQYF. The CDR3 nucleotides read TGTGCCAGCAGTGAACCGAACGAGCAGTACTTC.

This clonotype was detected many times. V usage is TRBV7-6 and J usage is TRBJ1-6; 7 positions agree with TRBD1. CDR1 is SGHVS, CDR2 FNYEAQ, per germline. This CDR3 region has 18 residues. Trimming at V came to 1 base and at J to 7 bases, leaving 13 bases not matched to a gene. CDR3 nucleotides: TGTGCCAGCAGCTTAGAGATAAGAGGCGGGACAGCGAATTCACCCCTCCACTTT. It yields the protein CASSLEIRGGTANSPLHF. The complete variable domain, with remaining parts taken from reference TRBV7-6 and TRBJ1-6, reads GAGVSQSPRYKVTKRGQDVALRCDPISGHVSLYWYRQALGQGPEFLTYFNYEAQQDKSGLPNDRFSAERPEGSISTLTIQRTEQRDSAMYRCASSLEIRGGTANSPLHFGNGTRLTVT.

Worth noting for this clonotype: This likely comes from a read error, as the CDR3 has no conserved phenylalanine or tryptophan at its end. The chain carries TRBV28 and TRBJ2-7; TRBD1 matches 8 bases. Germline CDR1 MDHEN, CDR2 SYDVKM. The CDR3 length is 16 residues. Trimming cost V 6 bases and J 5 bases; bases outside gene matches: 15. The CDR3 protein is CASSYSPGGGFDEQYL. The CDR3 region has the DNA TGTGCCAGCAGCTATAGCCCAGGGGGCGGCTTCGACGAGCAGTACCTC.

This clonotype has only a few counts. This rearrangement joins TRBV6-1 to TRBJ1-5; D possibly corresponds to TRBD1 (5 bases). The length of the CDR3 is 20 residues. The germline V gene encodes CDR1 MNHNS and CDR2 SASEGT. The germline V and J ends were trimmed by 7 bases and 5 bases, with 33 bases remaining between them. CDR3 residues: CASTGSWVGGRRWFDQPQHF. CDR3 sequence (DNA): TGTGCCAGCACCGGATCGTGGGTGGGGGGTAGAAGGTGGTTCGATCAGCCCCAGCATTTT.

This chain connects TRBV9 to TRBJ2-3; maybe TRBD2 (6 bases). CDR1 SGDLS and CDR2 YYNGEE come from the germline V gene. The CDR3 consists of 14 residues. V lost 4 bases to trimming and J lost 6 bases, with 15 bases between them. CDR3 sequence: CASSIHETRDTQYF. DNA of the CDR3: TGTGCCAGCAGCATACACGAGACTAGGGATACGCAGTATTTT.

This chain uses TRBV7-2 with TRBJ2-3; D remains ambiguous. The CDR3 is made up of 16 amino acids. With 5 bases removed from V and 2 bases from J, the gap between germline ends came to 17 bases. Germline CDR1 and CDR2: SGHTA and FQGNSA. The CDR3 is CASSPGSPGPTDTQYF. CDR3 nucleotide sequence: TGTGCCAGCAGCCCTGGGTCCCCTGGACCCACAGATACGCAGTATTTT. Looking up the rest from reference TRBV7-2 and TRBJ2-3 gives the full variable domain: GAGVSQSPSNKVTEKGKDVELRCDPISGHTALYWYRQSLGQGLEFLIYFQGNSAPDKSGLPSDRFSAERTGGSVSTLTIQRTQQEDSAVYLCASSPGSPGPTDTQYFGPGTRLTVL.

This clonotype has only one observation. The chain combines TRBV7-9 with TRBJ1-2; 8 bases align to TRBD1. The germline CDR1 and CDR2 sequences are SEHNR and FQNEAQ (reference sequence). Losses at the gene ends were 5 bases for V and 7 bases for J; bases not matched to a gene: 6. The CDR3 contains 13 residues. The CDR3 here is CASSPTGGVGYTF. The CDR3 DNA sequence: TGTGCCAGCAGCCCCACAGGGGGGGTTGGCTACACCTTC.

Points on this clonotype: This sequence may be a read error, since a much larger clone differs from it by one base. The V gene is TRBV10-3, the J gene TRBJ2-1; 8 bases match TRBD1. Germline V CDR1 and CDR2: ENHRY, SYGVKD. The CDR3 sequence is 17 residues long. CDR3 bases: TGTGCCAGCAGTGAAGCCCCAGGGACAGGAGCCTACAATGAGCACTTCTTC. Protein product: CASSEAPGTGAYNEHFF.

This clonotype appeared many times. This chain links TRBV5-1 with TRBJ2-7, with D possibly being TRBD1 (6 bases). V lost 2 bases and J lost 2, with 11 bases in between. CDR3 length equals 14 residues. Germline V gene sequence: CDR1 SGHRS, CDR2 YFSETQ. CDR3 protein: CASSFRTDTYEQYF. DNA of the CDR3: TGCGCCAGCAGCTTCCGGACAGACACCTACGAGCAGTACTTC.

Notes on this clonotype: The junction differs from germline at one of its ends, possibly a read error. The chain links TRBV28 to TRBJ1-1; 7 nucleotides match TRBD1. CDR1 and CDR2 from the germline V gene are MDHEN and SYDVKM. This CDR3 contains 15 residues. The CDR3 nucleotides are TGTGCCAGCACAAGGGGGGACAGCCTTAACACTGAGGCTTTCTTT. Amino acids: CASTRGDSLNTEAFF.